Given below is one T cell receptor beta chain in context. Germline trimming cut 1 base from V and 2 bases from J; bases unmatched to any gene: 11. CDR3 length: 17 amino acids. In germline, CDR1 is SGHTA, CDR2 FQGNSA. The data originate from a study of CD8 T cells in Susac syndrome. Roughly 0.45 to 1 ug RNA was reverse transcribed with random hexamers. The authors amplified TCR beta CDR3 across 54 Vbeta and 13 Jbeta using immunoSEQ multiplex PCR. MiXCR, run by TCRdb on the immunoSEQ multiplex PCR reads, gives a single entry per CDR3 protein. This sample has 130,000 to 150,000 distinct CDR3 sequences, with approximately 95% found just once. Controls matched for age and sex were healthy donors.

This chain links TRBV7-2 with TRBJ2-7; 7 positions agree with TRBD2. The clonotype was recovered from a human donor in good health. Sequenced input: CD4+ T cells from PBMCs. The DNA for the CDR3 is TGTGCCAGCAGCTTAGAAGTGGGCGGGAGCCATCCCTACGAGCAGTACTTC. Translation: CASSLEVGGSHPYEQYF.